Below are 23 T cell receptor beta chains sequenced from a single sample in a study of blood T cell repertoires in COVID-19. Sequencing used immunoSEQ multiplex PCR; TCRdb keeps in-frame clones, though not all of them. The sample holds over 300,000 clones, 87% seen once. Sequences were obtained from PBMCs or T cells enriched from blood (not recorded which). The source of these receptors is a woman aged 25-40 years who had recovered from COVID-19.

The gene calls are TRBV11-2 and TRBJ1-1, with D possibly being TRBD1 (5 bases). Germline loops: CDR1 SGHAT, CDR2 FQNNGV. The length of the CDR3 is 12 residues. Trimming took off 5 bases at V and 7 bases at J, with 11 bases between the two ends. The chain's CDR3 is CASSDSTLEAFF. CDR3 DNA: TGTGCCAGCAGCGACAGTACTCTTGAAGCTTTCTTT.

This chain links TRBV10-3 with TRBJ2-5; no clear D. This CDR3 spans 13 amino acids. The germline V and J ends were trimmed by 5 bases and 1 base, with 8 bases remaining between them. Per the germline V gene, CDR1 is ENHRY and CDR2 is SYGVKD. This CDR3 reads CAISPRIQETQYF. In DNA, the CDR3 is TGTGCCATCAGTCCCAGGATCCAAGAGACCCAGTACTTC.

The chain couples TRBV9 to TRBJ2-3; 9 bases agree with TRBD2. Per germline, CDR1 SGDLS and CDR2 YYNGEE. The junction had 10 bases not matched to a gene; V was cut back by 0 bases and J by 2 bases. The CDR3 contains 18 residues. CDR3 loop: CASSVGVGTSSDTDTQYF. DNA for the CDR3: TGTGCCAGCAGCGTAGGTGTTGGGACTAGCTCGGACACAGATACGCAGTATTTT.

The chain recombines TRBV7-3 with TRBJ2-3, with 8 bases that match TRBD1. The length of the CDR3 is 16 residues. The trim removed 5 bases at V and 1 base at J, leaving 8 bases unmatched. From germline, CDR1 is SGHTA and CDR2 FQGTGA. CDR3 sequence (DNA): TGTGCCAGCAGCCAACAGGGGGAATGGGGCACAGATACGCAGTATTTT. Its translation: CASSQQGEWGTDTQYF.

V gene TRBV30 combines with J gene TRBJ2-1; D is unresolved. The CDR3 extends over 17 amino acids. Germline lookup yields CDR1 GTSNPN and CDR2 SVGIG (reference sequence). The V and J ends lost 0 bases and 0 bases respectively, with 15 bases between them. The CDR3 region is CAWSVLAVPSSYNEQFF. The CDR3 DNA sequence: TGTGCCTGGAGTGTACTTGCGGTCCCTAGCTCCTACAATGAGCAGTTCTTC.

The CDR3 spells CASSSAQGVTDTQYF. CDR3 coding DNA: TGTGCCAGCAGTTCGGCTCAGGGCGTCACAGATACGCAGTATTTT. J is TRBJ2-3 and V is TRBV14; D is perhaps TRBD1 (5 bases). The CDR3 extends over 15 amino acids. V was cut by 6 bases and J by 2 bases, with 15 bases left in between. The V gene's germline CDR1 is SGHDN and CDR2 FVKESK.

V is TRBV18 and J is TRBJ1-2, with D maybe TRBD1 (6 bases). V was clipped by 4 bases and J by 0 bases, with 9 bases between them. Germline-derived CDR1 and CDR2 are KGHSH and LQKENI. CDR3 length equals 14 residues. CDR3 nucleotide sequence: TGTGCCAGCTCACACAGGGAAGCTAACTATGGCTACACCTTC. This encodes CASSHREANYGYTF.

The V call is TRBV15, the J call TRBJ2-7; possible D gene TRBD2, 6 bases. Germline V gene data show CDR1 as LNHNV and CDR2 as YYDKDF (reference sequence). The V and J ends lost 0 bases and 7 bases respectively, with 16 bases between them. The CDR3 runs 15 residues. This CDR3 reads CATSRDAKVAGEQYF. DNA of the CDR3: TGTGCCACCAGCAGAGATGCGAAGGTCGCGGGGGAGCAGTACTTC.

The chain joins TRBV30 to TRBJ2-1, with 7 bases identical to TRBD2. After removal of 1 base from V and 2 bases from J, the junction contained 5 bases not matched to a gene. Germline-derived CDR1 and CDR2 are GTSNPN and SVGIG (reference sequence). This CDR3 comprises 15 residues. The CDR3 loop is CAWSGSSGAYNEQFF. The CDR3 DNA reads TGTGCCTGGAGTGGGTCTAGCGGCGCCTACAATGAGCAGTTCTTC.

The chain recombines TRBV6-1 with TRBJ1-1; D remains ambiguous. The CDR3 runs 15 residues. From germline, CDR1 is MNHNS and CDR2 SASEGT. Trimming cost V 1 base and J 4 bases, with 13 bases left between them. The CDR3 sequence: CASSEDPVSGTEAFF. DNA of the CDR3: TGTGCCAGCAGTGAAGACCCGGTTTCTGGCACTGAAGCTTTCTTT.

Here the CDR3 reads CASSLSGGTGANVLTF. The DNA of the CDR3 is TGTGCCAGCAGCTTGAGTGGGGGGACTGGGGCCAACGTCCTGACTTTC. This rearrangement joins TRBV5-8 to TRBJ2-6; a possible D gene is TRBD2 (6 bases). Trimming took 1 base from V and 2 from J, leaving 10 bases between them. The germline CDR1 and CDR2 sequences are SGHTS and YDEGEE. This CDR3 spans 16 amino acids.

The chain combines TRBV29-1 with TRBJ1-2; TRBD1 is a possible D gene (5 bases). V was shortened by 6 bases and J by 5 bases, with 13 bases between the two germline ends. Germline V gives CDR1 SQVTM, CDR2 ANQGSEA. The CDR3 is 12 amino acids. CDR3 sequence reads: CSVLGGGYGYTF. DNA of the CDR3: TGCAGCGTGCTCGGGGGAGGGTATGGCTACACCTTC. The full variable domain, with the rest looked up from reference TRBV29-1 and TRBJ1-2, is SAVISQKPSRDICQRGTSLTIQCQVDSQVTMMFWYRQQPGQSLTLIATANQGSEATYESGFVIDKFPISRPNLTFSTLTVSNMSPEDSSIYLCSVLGGGYGYTFGSGTRLTVV.

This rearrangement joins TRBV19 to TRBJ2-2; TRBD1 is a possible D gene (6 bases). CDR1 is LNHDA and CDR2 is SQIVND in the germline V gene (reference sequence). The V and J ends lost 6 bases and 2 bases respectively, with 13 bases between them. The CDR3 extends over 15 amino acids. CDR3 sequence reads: CASSSGHLNTGELFF. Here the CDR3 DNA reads TGTGCCAGTAGCTCGGGACACCTAAACACCGGGGAGCTGTTTTTT.

The CDR3 region is CASSPAGTVYGYTF. The CDR3 DNA sequence: TGTGCCAGCTCACCTGCCGGGACAGTCTATGGCTACACCTTC. The rearrangement joins TRBV18 to TRBJ1-2; 7 bases match TRBD1. The germline V gene has CDR1 KGHSH and CDR2 LQKENI. The CDR3 is 14 amino acids. The V and J ends lost 3 bases and 4 bases, in that order; junction bases with no gene match: 5.

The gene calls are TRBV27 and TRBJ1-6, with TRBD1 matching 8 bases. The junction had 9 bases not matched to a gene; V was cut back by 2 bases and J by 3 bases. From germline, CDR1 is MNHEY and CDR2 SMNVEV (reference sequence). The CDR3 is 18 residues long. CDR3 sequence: CASSLADRGADYNSPLHF. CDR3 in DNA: TGTGCCAGCAGTTTAGCCGACAGGGGAGCAGACTATAATTCACCCCTCCACTTT.

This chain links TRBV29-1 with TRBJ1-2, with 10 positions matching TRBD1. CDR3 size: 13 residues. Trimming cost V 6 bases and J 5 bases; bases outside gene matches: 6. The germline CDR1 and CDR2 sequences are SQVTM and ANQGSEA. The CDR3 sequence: CSVYTGQGYGYTF. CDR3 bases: TGCAGCGTATACACGGGACAGGGGTATGGCTACACCTTC.

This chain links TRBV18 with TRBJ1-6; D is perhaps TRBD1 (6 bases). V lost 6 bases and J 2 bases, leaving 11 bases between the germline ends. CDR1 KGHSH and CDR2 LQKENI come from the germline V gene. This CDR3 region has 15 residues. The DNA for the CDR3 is TGTGCCAGCTCTCAATGGGACACCTATAATTCACCCCTCCACTTT. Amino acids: CASSQWDTYNSPLHF. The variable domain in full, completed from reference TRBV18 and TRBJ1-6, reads NAGVMQNPRHLVRRRGQEARLRCSPMKGHSHVYWYRQLPEEGLKFMVYLQKENIIDESGMPKERFSAEFPKEGPSILRIQQVVRGDSAAYFCASSQWDTYNSPLHFGNGTRLTVT.

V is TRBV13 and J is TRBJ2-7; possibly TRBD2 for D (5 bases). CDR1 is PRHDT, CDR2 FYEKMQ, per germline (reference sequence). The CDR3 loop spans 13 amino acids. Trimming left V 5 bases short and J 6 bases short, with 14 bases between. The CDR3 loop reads CASSETRDIEQYF. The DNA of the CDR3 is TGTGCCAGCAGCGAAACACGGGATATCGAGCAGTACTTC. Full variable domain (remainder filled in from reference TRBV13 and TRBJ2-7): AAGVIQSPRHLIKEKRETATLKCYPIPRHDTVYWYQQGPGQDPQFLISFYEKMQSDKGSIPDRFSAQQFSDYHSELNMSSLELGDSALYFCASSETRDIEQYFGPGTRLTVT.

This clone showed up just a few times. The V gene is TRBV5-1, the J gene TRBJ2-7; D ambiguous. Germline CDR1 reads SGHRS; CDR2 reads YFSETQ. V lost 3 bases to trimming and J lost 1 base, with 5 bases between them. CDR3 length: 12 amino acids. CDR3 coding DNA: TGCGCCAGCAGCTCCCTTTCCTACGAGCAGTACTTC. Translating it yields CASSSLSYEQYF.

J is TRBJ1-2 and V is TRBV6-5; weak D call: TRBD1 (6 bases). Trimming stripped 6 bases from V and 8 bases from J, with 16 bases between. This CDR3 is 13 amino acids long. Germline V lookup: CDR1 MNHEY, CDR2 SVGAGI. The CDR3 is CASRTPGGGGYTF. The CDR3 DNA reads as TGTGCCAGCAGAACTCCCGGGGGGGGCGGCTACACCTTC.

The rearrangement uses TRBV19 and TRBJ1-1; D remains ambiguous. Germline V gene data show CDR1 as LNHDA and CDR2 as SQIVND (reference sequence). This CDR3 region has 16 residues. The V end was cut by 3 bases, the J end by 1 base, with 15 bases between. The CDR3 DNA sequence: TGTGCCAGTAGTATTTTCGGAGGAGAGACGAACACTGAAGCTTTCTTT. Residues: CASSIFGGETNTEAFF.

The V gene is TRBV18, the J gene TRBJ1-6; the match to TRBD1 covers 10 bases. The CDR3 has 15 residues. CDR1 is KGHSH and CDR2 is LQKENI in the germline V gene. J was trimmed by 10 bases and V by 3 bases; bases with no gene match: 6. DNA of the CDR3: TGTGCCAGCTCACCTACCGGACAGGGGGAGTCACCCCTCCACTTT. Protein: CASSPTGQGESPLHF.

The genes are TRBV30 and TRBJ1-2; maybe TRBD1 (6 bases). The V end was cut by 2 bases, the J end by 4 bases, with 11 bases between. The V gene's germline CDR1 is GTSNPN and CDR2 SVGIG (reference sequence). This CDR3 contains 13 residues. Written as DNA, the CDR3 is TGTGCCTGGAGTCGAGACAGGCCCTATGGCTACACCTTC. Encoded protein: CAWSRDRPYGYTF.